The 28 T cell receptor beta chains below all came from one sample that was sequenced in a study of cytomegalovirus exposure and HLA in healthy donors. The PCR was carried out with 60 Vbeta primers and 13 Jbeta primers. Repertoires were generated with immunoSEQ multiplex PCR, while TCRdb's copy carries only in-frame clones and drops some. Here the sample spans 200,000 to 300,000 clones, 70% to 90% being singletons. Sequencing was done on a sample of PBMCs. The receptors derive from a woman aged 40 to 49 in good health and CMV-seropositive.

The chain links TRBV29-1 to TRBJ1-2; 9 nucleotides align to TRBD1. The CDR3 totals 13 residues. The V gene's germline CDR1 is SQVTM and CDR2 ANQGSEA. The ends lost 7 bases at V and 4 bases at J; junction bases unmatched: 7. CDR3: CSAPGTGSYGYTF. Here the CDR3 DNA reads TGCAGCGCACCCGGGACAGGGTCCTATGGCTACACCTTC. Variable domain in full (rest from reference TRBV29-1 and TRBJ1-2): SAVISQKPSRDICQRGTSLTIQCQVDSQVTMMFWYRQQPGQSLTLIATANQGSEATYESGFVIDKFPISRPNLTFSTLTVSNMSPEDSSIYLCSAPGTGSYGYTFGSGTRLTVV.

V usage is TRBV7-3 and J usage is TRBJ2-5; D gene uncertain. This CDR3 region has 14 residues. Trimming cost V 2 bases and J 7 bases, with 14 bases left between them. Per the germline V gene, CDR1 is SGHTA and CDR2 is FQGTGA. In nucleotides, the CDR3 is TGTGCCAGCAGCTTATTGGCCACCCATGGGACCCAGTACTTC. It translates to CASSLLATHGTQYF.

This clone was recorded once. V and J are TRBV7-3 and TRBJ2-3, with a possible D match to TRBD1 (5 bases). V was cut by 0 bases and J by 4 bases, with 20 bases left in between. The CDR3 extends over 18 amino acids. The germline V gene has CDR1 SGHTA and CDR2 FQGTGA. The CDR3 spells CASSLTVGSDSVADTQYF. Written as DNA, the CDR3 is TGTGCCAGCAGCTTAACGGTAGGCAGCGACAGTGTTGCAGATACGCAGTATTTT.

V usage is TRBV6-1 and J usage is TRBJ1-5; the D gene is possibly TRBD1 (6 bases). Trimming took 6 bases from V and 4 from J, leaving 25 bases between them. The CDR3 has 18 residues. Germline V CDR1 and CDR2: MNHNS, SASEGT. The CDR3 reads CASSEIPGGGGVNQPQHF. The CDR3 region has the DNA TGTGCCAGCAGCGAAATTCCGGGCGGGGGGGGCGTAAATCAGCCCCAGCATTTT.

The chain combines TRBV19 with TRBJ1-4, with D possibly TRBD1 on 6 matching bases. The CDR3 runs 13 residues. Germline CDR1 and CDR2: LNHDA and SQIVND (reference sequence). With 3 bases removed from V and 10 bases from J, the gap between germline ends came to 12 bases. CDR3 region: CASSMDRNGKLFF. The CDR3 bases are TGTGCCAGTAGTATGGACAGAAACGGAAAACTGTTTTTT.

This sequence joins TRBV7-2 and TRBJ2-3, with 7 bases aligning to TRBD2. V lost 1 base to trimming and J lost 2 bases; unmatched junction nucleotides: 6. This CDR3 comprises 16 residues. The germline gives CDR1 SGHTA, CDR2 FQGNSA. This CDR3 reads CASSLGAGAYTDTQYF. CDR3 bases: TGTGCCAGCAGCTTAGGGGCGGGAGCATACACAGATACGCAGTATTTT.

The chain employs TRBV1 and TRBJ1-1; the table's D gene call, TRBD1, was not cross checked with the DNA. TRBV1 is a documented pseudogene. This CDR3 comprises 14 residues. CDR3 in DNA: TGCACCAGCAGCCAAGAGGCAGGGTTGGCTGAAGCTTTCTTT. Amino acids: CTSSQEAGLAEAFF.

This chain joins TRBV5-1 and TRBJ2-3; D unresolved. Trimming left V 6 bases short and J 1 base short, with 15 bases between. From germline, CDR1 is SGHRS and CDR2 YFSETQ. The CDR3 has 15 residues. CDR3 sequence reads: CASTRSSEGTDTQYF. CDR3 nucleotide sequence: TGCGCCAGCACGCGGTCCAGCGAAGGCACAGATACGCAGTATTTT. The full variable domain, in which reference TRBV5-1 and TRBJ2-3 provide the parts outside the CDR3, is KAGVTQTPRYLIKTRGQQVTLSCSPISGHRSVSWYQQTPGQGLQFLFEYFSETQRNKGNFPGRFSGRQFSNSRSEMNVSTLELGDSALYLCASTRSSEGTDTQYFGPGTRLTVL.

The V call is TRBV6-1, the J call TRBJ1-1; tentatively, D is TRBD1 (5 bases). Trimming stripped 3 bases from V and 5 bases from J, with 13 bases between. This CDR3 has 14 amino acids. CDR1 is MNHNS and CDR2 is SASEGT in the germline V gene. CDR3 loop: CASSEQGGWTEAFF. The CDR3 nucleotides read TGTGCCAGCAGTGAGCAGGGAGGCTGGACTGAAGCTTTCTTT.

This rearrangement joins TRBV9 to TRBJ1-2; D is undetermined. The CDR3 contains 12 residues. Trimming left V 3 bases short and J 4 bases short, with 7 bases between. Germline V CDR1 and CDR2: SGDLS, YYNGEE. Here the CDR3 reads CASSALGYGYTF. CDR3 DNA sequence: TGTGCCAGCAGCGCCCTCGGCTATGGCTACACCTTC.

This rearrangement joins TRBV7-2 to TRBJ2-3; TRBD2 matches at 8 bases. In germline, CDR1 is SGHTA, CDR2 FQGNSA. The junction had 8 bases not matched to a gene; V was cut back by 1 base and J by 2 bases. The CDR3 is made up of 17 amino acids. CDR3 DNA sequence: TGTGCCAGCAGCTTAGTCCGTCTAGCGGGCCTCACAGATACGCAGTATTTT. Protein sequence: CASSLVRLAGLTDTQYF.

The chain has TRBV5-6 and TRBJ1-1, with 8 bases identical to TRBD1. V was clipped by 1 base and J by 5 bases; unmatched bases: 1. The germline CDR1 and CDR2 sequences are SGHDT and YYEEEE. The CDR3 extends over 13 amino acids. In nucleotides, the CDR3 is TGTGCCAGCAGCTTGTACAGGGGGACTGAAGCTTTCTTT. It yields the protein CASSLYRGTEAFF.

CDR3 sequence: CASSVEGWGTRSEQYF. The CDR3 bases are TGTGCCAGCAGCGTAGAGGGGTGGGGGACAAGGAGCGAGCAGTACTTC. The chain is built from TRBV9 and TRBJ2-7; D may be TRBD1 (6 bases). The CDR3 is 16 amino acids. V was trimmed by 0 bases and J by 6 bases, leaving 19 bases between them. CDR1 and CDR2 (germline): SGDLS, YYNGEE.

V usage is TRBV5-1 and J usage is TRBJ1-6; D gene uncertain. The CDR3 has 16 residues. The germline V gene encodes CDR1 SGHRS and CDR2 YFSETQ. V was shortened by 1 base and J by 0 bases, with 8 bases between the two germline ends. The CDR3 nucleotides read TGCGCCAGCAGCTTGTCCGGGAGCTCCTATAATTCACCCCTCCACTTT. It translates to CASSLSGSSYNSPLHF.

The gene calls are TRBV5-6 and TRBJ2-1; 8 nucleotides line up with TRBD2. The germline V gene has CDR1 SGHDT and CDR2 YYEEEE. CDR3 length: 17 residues. V shed 4 bases, J shed 5 bases, and the junction held 14 bases outside the gene matches. CDR3 DNA sequence: TGTGCCAGCAGCCCCTCCTTGGGTAGCGGGGTGCACAATGAGCAGTTCTTC. Amino acid sequence: CASSPSLGSGVHNEQFF.

CDR3 nucleotide sequence: TGTGCCAGCAGCCCCGAGCCCCTCCAGGGGGCCAACACTGAAGCTTTCTTT. Encoded protein: CASSPEPLQGANTEAFF. The gene calls are TRBV5-4 and TRBJ1-1, with TRBD1 identical over 8 bases. Germline V CDR1 and CDR2: SGHNT, YYREEE (reference sequence). The junction had 13 bases not matched to a gene; V was cut back by 4 bases and J by 2 bases. The length of the CDR3 is 17 residues.

The chain recombines TRBV7-4 with TRBJ2-1, with D maybe TRBD1 (7 bases). Trimming took off 5 bases at V and 0 bases at J, with 32 bases between the two ends. CDR1 and CDR2 from the germline V gene are SGHVT and SQSDAQ. The CDR3 loop spans 22 amino acids. CDR3 in amino acids: CASSPGKLADFSGQSSYNEQFF. In DNA, the CDR3 is TGTGCCAGCAGCCCCGGTAAGTTAGCGGATTTTTCGGGACAGAGCTCCTACAATGAGCAGTTCTTC.

The chain uses TRBV18 and TRBJ1-4; tentative D call: TRBD1 (5 bases). This CDR3 is 12 amino acids long. CDR1 and CDR2 from the germline V gene are KGHSH and LQKENI. The V end lost 4 bases, the J end lost 10 bases, and 10 bases lay between the germline ends. The DNA for the CDR3 is TGTGCCAGCTCACGATCGGGGGGAAAACTGTTTTTT. Amino acid sequence: CASSRSGGKLFF.

The CDR3 loop is CASSIGRGAYEQYF. The CDR3 DNA sequence: TGTGCCAGTAGTATAGGCAGGGGAGCCTACGAGCAGTACTTC. The V gene is TRBV19, the J gene TRBJ2-7; D possibly corresponds to TRBD1 (6 bases). The CDR3 is 14 amino acids. Germline V CDR1 and CDR2: LNHDA, SQIVND (reference sequence). Trimming removed 1 base from V and 2 bases from J, with 9 bases in between.

The chain has TRBV29-1 and TRBJ2-3; 8 nucleotides match TRBD2. Germline V gene sequence: CDR1 SQVTM, CDR2 ANQGSEA. V lost 5 bases and J lost 3; bases outside the gene matches: 10. The CDR3 has 15 amino acids. The CDR3 loop reads CSVRGAGVVTDTQYF. CDR3 nucleotide sequence: TGCAGCGTTAGGGGAGCGGGAGTTGTTACAGATACGCAGTATTTT.

This clone is a singleton in its sample. The V and J genes are TRBV28 and TRBJ1-2; D is perhaps TRBD1 (5 bases). This CDR3 region has 17 residues. Per germline, CDR1 MDHEN and CDR2 SYDVKM. V was cut by 2 bases and J by 4 bases, with 20 bases left in between. The CDR3 DNA reads as TGTGCCAGCAGTTTACGATTCGGACACCGGCCGTCCTATGGCTACACCTTC. This gives the protein CASSLRFGHRPSYGYTF.

This chain links TRBV27 with TRBJ2-7, with 11 bases fitting TRBD2. The CDR3 loop spans 14 amino acids. Trimming at V came to 6 bases and at J to 4 bases, leaving 5 bases not matched to a gene. Looked up from germline, CDR1 is MNHEY and CDR2 is SMNVEV (reference sequence). CDR3 DNA: TGTGCCAGCAGGGGACTAGCGGACAAATACGAGCAGTACTTC. Its protein is CASRGLADKYEQYF.

This sequence joins TRBV11-2 and TRBJ2-1; a weak D match, TRBD1 (6 bases). CDR1 is SGHAT and CDR2 is FQNNGV in the germline V gene. CDR3 length equals 15 residues. V lost 5 bases to trimming and J lost 2 bases, with 13 bases between them. CDR3 amino acids: CASSPGDGPYNEQFF. The CDR3, as DNA: TGTGCCAGCAGCCCAGGGGATGGCCCCTACAATGAGCAGTTCTTC.

The V call is TRBV6-1, the J call TRBJ2-2, with D maybe TRBD2 (6 bases). The CDR3 extends over 15 amino acids. Germline loops: CDR1 MNHNS, CDR2 SASEGT. With 4 bases removed from V and 0 bases from J, the gap between germline ends came to 9 bases. In DNA, the CDR3 is TGTGCCAGCAGTGTGGGGGGATCGAACACCGGGGAGCTGTTTTTT. It yields the protein CASSVGGSNTGELFF.

This clone appeared a single time. Other DNA sequences in this sample translate to the same CDR3. The V and J genes are TRBV19 and TRBJ2-2; D is possibly TRBD1 (6 bases). In germline, CDR1 is LNHDA, CDR2 SQIVND (reference sequence). The germline V and J ends were trimmed by 2 bases and 3 bases, with 7 bases remaining between them. This CDR3 comprises 14 residues. The CDR3 DNA reads TGTGCCAGTAGTATATACAGGGACACCGGGGAGCTGTTTTTT. Residues: CASSIYRDTGELFF.

J is TRBJ2-2 and V is TRBV11-3; 9 nucleotides align to TRBD1. V was pared by 8 bases and J by 5 bases, with 9 bases of the junction left unmatched. This CDR3 comprises 15 residues. Per the germline V gene, CDR1 is SGHNT and CDR2 is YENEEA. The CDR3 reads CASGPRDRETGELFF. The CDR3 coding sequence is TGTGCCAGCGGCCCCCGGGACAGGGAAACCGGGGAGCTGTTTTTT.

The CDR3 region is CASSVMGGAANNSPLHF. Here the CDR3 DNA reads TGTGCCAGCAGCGTAATGGGTGGGGCAGCTAATAATTCACCCCTCCACTTT. The chain joins TRBV9 to TRBJ1-6; TRBD1 might be the D (5 bases). Per the germline V gene, CDR1 is SGDLS and CDR2 is YYNGEE. V was shortened by 1 base and J by 5 bases, with 16 bases between the two germline ends. The CDR3 runs 17 residues.

The chain employs TRBV2 and TRBJ1-2, with a possible D match to TRBD1 (6 bases). CDR1 is SNHLY and CDR2 is FYNNEI in the germline V gene. V lost 2 bases and J 5 bases, leaving 9 bases between the germline ends. The CDR3 totals 13 residues. The CDR3 DNA reads as TGTGCCAGCAGTGAAAGCCAGGGGTATGGCTACACCTTC. Residues: CASSESQGYGYTF.